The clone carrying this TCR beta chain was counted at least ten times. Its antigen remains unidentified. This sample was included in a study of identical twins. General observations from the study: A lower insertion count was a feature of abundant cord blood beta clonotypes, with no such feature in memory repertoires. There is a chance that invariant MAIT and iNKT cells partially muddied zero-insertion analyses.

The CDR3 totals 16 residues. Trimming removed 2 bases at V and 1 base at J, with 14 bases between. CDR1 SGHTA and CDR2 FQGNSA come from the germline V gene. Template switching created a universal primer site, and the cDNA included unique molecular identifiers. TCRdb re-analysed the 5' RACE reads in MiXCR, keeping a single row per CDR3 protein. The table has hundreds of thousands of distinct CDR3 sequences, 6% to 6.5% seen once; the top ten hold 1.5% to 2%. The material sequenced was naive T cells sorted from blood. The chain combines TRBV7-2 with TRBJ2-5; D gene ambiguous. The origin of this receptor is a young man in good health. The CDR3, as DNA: TGTGCCAGCAGCTTATCGCAGACCTCTACCCAAGAGACCCAGTACTTC. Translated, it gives CASSLSQTSTQETQYF.